This T cell receptor beta chain appears in the sequencing data of a study of T cells in tuberculosis. Study overall: A South African cohort included IGRA-negative adolescents, latently infected IGRA-positive adolescents and adults with active tuberculosis. Within 7 days of starting treatment, or before, PBMC were stored.

This clone appeared once. The antigen remains unidentified. Stated time point: new active TB diagnosis, blood taken before or within 7 days of starting treatment. On average approximately 90,000 T cells per donor were immunosequenced. General study points: Classification accuracy was roughly 87% (AUROC around 0.9) with the GMM-specific repertoire.

There are 16 residues in the CDR3. The junction had 4 bases not matched to a gene; V was cut back by 4 bases and J by 5 bases. In germline, CDR1 is LNHDA, CDR2 SQIVND (reference sequence). Produced via immunoSEQ multiplex PCR; TCRdb's table is partial and in-frame only. The sample contains over 25,000 clones, about 92% of which appear only once. The sequence was collected from an adult with tuberculosis. Some clones in this sample may be carry-over from other donors' samples. Sequenced here: PBMCs, sampled at tuberculosis diagnosis. This chain connects TRBV19 to TRBJ2-3; 15 bases line up with TRBD2. The CDR3 loop reads CASSTGLAGGKDTQYF. The CDR3 DNA sequence: TGTGCCAGTAGTACCGGACTAGCGGGGGGGAAAGATACGCAGTATTTT. The full variable domain, with the rest looked up from reference TRBV19 and TRBJ2-3, is DGGITQSPKYLFRKEGQNVTLSCEQNLNHDAMYWYRQDPGQGLRLIYYSQIVNDFQKGDIAEGYSVSREKKESFPLTVTSAQKNPTAFYLCASSTGLAGGKDTQYFGPGTRLTVL.